This passage covers 5 T cell receptor beta chains from one sample sequenced in a study of blood T cell repertoires in COVID-19. Here immunoSEQ multiplex PCR was the method, and the copy in TCRdb shows in-frame clones only, minus some. This sample yields 200,000 or so clones, of which just over 85% are seen a single time; about 6% belongs to the top ten. Sequenced sample: peripheral blood. These receptors were obtained from an older man with acute or convalescent COVID-19.

V is TRBV14 and J is TRBJ1-6, with D maybe TRBD1 (6 bases). This CDR3 has 14 residues. Germline V gene sequence: CDR1 SGHDN, CDR2 FVKESK. The V end lost 4 bases, the J end lost 7 bases, and 11 bases lay between the germline ends. In DNA, the CDR3 is TGTGCCAGCAGCCCGGGACAAACCAATTCACCCCTCCACTTT. As protein: CASSPGQTNSPLHF.

In this sample, this clone turned up many times. The V and J genes are TRBV2 and TRBJ2-1, with 13 positions matching TRBD2. After removal of 4 bases from V and 0 bases from J, the junction contained 6 bases not matched to a gene. Germline CDR1 SNHLY, CDR2 FYNNEI. The CDR3 runs to 18 residues. The CDR3 reads CASSGLAGGLSSYNEQFF. The CDR3 nucleotides read TGTGCCAGCAGTGGACTAGCGGGAGGACTCAGCTCCTACAATGAGCAGTTCTTC.

The sample holds one count of this clone. CDR3 loop: CASSPRGQGGGNEQFF. CDR3 sequence (DNA): TGTGCCAGCAGTCCCCGTGGCCAGGGCGGGGGCAATGAGCAGTTCTTC. The chain recombines TRBV5-8 with TRBJ2-1, with 7 nucleotides matching TRBD2. The CDR3 length is 16 residues. Per the germline V gene, CDR1 is SGHTS and CDR2 is YDEGEE. The V gene end was trimmed by 5 bases and the J gene end by 6 bases; junction bases not matched to a gene: 14. The variable domain in full, with the rest retrieved from reference TRBV5-8 and TRBJ2-1, is EAGVTQSPTHLIKTRGQQATLRCSPISGHTSVYWYQQALGLGLQFLLWYDEGEERNRGNFPPRFSGRQFPNYSSELNVNALELEDSALYLCASSPRGQGGGNEQFFGPGTRLTVL.

The chain is built from TRBV19 and TRBJ1-4, with 8 bases fitting TRBD1. Germline V gene data show CDR1 as LNHDA and CDR2 as SQIVND (reference sequence). CDR3 size: 14 residues. J gave up 8 bases and V 7 bases, and 9 bases lay outside the gene matches. The DNA of the CDR3 is TGTGCCAGTACCCAGACAGGGGTTGTGGAAAAACTGTTTTTT. This codes for CASTQTGVVEKLFF.

This chain uses TRBV5-4 with TRBJ2-3; weak D call: TRBD2 (5 bases). V was cut by 1 base and J by 6 bases, with 15 bases left in between. Looked up from germline, CDR1 is SGHNT and CDR2 is YYREEE (reference sequence). This CDR3 contains 15 residues. CDR3 coding DNA: TGTGCCAGCAGCTTGCCAGCGGAAAGCTCGGATACGCAGTATTTT. Encoded protein: CASSLPAESSDTQYF.